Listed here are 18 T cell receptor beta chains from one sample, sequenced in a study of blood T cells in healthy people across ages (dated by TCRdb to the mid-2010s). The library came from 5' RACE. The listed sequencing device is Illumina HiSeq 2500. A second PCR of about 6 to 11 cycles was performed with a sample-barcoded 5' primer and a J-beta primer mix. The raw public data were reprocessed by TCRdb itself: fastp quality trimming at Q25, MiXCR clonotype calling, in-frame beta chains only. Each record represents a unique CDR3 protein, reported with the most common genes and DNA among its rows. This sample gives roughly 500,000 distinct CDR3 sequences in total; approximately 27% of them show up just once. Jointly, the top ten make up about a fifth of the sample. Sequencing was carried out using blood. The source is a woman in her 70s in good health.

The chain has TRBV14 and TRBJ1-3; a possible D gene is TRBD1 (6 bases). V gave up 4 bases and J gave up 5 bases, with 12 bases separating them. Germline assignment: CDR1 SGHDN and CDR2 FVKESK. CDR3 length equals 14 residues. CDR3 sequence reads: CASSRTVKRNTIYF. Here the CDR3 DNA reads TGTGCCAGCAGCCGGACAGTAAAACGAAACACCATATATTTT. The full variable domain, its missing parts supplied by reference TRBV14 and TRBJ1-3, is EAGVTQFPSHSVIEKGQTVTLRCDPISGHDNLYWYRRVMGKEIKFLLHFVKESKQDESGMPNNRFLAERTGGTYSTLKVQPAELEDSGVYFCASSRTVKRNTIYFGEGSWLTVV.

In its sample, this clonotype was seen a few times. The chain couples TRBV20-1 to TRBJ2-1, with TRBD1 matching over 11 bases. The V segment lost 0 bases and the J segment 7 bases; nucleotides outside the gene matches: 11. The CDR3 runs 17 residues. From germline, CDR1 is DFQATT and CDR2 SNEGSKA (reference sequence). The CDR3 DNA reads TGCAGTGCTAGAGATAGTGTTGGACAGGGGGCAAGGAATGAGCAGTTCTTC. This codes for CSARDSVGQGARNEQFF.

The CDR3: CASSRSALEQFF. The CDR3 DNA is TGTGCCAGCAGCCGCTCGGCTTTGGAGCAGTTCTTC. The chain recombines TRBV6-6 with TRBJ2-1, with unresolved D. This CDR3 has 12 residues. V was pared by 6 bases and J by 10 bases, with 13 bases between. The germline V gene encodes CDR1 MNHNY and CDR2 SVGAGI (reference sequence).

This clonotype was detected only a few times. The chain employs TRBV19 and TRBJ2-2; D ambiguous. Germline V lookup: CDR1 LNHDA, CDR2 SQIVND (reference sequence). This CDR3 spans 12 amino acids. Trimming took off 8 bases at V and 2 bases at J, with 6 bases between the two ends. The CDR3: CASATNTGELFF. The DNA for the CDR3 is TGTGCCAGTGCCACAAACACCGGGGAGCTGTTTTTT.

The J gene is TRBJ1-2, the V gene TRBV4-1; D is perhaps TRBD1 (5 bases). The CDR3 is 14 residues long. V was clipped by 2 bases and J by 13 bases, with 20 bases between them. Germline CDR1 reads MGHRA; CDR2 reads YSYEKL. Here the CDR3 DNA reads TGCGCCAGCAGCCAAAGCACAGGCCCCCCCGGTCTCACCTTC. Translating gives CASSQSTGPPGLTF.

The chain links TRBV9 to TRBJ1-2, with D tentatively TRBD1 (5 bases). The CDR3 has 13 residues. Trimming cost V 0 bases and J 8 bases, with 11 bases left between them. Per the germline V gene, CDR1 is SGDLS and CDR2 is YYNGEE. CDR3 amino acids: CASSVAGGEGYTF. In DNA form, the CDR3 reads TGTGCCAGCAGCGTAGCCGGAGGGGAAGGCTACACCTTC.

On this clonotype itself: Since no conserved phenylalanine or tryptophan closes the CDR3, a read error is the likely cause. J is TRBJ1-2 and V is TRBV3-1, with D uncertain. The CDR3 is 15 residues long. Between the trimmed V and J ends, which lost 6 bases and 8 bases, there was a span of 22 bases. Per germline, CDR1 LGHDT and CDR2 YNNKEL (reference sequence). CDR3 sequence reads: CASRNGPGVQSGYTL. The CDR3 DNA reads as TGTGCCAGCAGGAATGGCCCCGGGGTACAAAGCGGCTACACCCTC.

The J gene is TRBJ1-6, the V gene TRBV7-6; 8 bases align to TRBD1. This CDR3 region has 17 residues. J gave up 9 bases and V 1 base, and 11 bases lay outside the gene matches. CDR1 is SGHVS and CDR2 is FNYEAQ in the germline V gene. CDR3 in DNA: TGTGCCAGCAGCTTAGAAGGCTGGCAGGGGGCAGGTTCACCCCTCCACTTT. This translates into CASSLEGWQGAGSPLHF. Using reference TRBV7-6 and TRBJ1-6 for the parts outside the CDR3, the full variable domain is GAGVSQSPRYKVTKRGQDVALRCDPISGHVSLYWYRQALGQGPEFLTYFNYEAQQDKSGLPNDRFSAERPEGSISTLTIQRTEQRDSAMYRCASSLEGWQGAGSPLHFGNGTRLTVT.

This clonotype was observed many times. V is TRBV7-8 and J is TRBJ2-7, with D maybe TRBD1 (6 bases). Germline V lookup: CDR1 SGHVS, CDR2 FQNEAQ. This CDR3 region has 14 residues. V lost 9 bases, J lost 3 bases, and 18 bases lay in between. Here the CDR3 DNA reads TGTGCCAGGGAATGGAGGACAGAGATCTACGAGCAGTACTTC. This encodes CAREWRTEIYEQYF.

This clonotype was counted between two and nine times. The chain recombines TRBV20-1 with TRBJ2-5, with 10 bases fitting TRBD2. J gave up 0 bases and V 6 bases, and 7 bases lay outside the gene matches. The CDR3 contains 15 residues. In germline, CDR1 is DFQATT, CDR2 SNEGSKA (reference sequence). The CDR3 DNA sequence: TGCAGTGCCGGGACTAGCGCGGTATACCAAGAGACCCAGTACTTC. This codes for CSAGTSAVYQETQYF.

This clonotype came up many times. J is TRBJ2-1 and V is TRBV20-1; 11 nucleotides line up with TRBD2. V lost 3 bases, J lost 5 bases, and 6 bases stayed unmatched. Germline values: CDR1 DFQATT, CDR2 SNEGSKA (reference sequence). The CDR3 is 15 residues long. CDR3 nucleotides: TGCAGTGCTAGGGCCGGGACTAGCGGCCACAATGAGCAGTTCTTC. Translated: CSARAGTSGHNEQFF.

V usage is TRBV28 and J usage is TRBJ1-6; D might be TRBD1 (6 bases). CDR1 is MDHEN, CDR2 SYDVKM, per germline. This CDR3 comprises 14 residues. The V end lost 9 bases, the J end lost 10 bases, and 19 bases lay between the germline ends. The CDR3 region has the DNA TGTGCCAGTCAAGATGGACAGCGAGTATCACCCCTCCACTTT. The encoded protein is CASQDGQRVSPLHF.

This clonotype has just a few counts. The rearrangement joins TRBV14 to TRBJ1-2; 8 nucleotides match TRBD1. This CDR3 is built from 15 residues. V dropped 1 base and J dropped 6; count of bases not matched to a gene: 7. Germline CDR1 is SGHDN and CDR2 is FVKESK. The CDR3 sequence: CASSQVGTGAHGYTF. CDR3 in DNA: TGTGCCAGCAGCCAAGTGGGGACAGGAGCCCATGGCTACACCTTC.

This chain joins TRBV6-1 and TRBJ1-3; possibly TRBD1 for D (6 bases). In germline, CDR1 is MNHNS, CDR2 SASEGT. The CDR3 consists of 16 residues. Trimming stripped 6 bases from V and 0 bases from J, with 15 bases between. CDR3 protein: CASSSTGTNSGNTIYF. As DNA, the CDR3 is TGTGCCAGCAGCTCTACCGGGACAAACTCTGGAAACACCATATATTTT.

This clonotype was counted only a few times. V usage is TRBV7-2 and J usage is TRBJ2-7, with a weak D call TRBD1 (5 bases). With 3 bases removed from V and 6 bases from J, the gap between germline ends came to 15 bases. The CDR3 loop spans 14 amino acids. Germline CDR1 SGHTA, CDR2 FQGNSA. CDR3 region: CASSLPGHLFEQYF. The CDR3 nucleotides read TGTGCCAGCAGCTTGCCAGGGCACCTTTTCGAGCAGTACTTC.

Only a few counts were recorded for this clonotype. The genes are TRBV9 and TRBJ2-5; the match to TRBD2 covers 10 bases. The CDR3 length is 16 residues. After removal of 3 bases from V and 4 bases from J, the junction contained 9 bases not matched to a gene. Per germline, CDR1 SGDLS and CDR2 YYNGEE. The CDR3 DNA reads TGTGCCAGCAGCGCACATGAAGCGGGGGGGCGAGAGACCCAGTACTTC. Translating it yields CASSAHEAGGRETQYF.

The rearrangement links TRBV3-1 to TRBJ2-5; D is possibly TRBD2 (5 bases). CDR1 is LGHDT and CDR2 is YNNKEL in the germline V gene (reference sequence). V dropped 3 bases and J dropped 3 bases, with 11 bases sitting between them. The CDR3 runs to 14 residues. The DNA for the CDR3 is TGTGCCAGCAGCCAGTCGGAGGAGGAAGAGACCCAGTACTTC. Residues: CASSQSEEEETQYF.

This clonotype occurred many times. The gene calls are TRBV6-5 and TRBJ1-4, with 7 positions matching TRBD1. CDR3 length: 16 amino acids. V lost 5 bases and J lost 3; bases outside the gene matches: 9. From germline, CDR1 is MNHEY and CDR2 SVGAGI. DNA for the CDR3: TGTGCCAGCAGTCGACAGAACAGGGGATCTAATGAAAAACTGTTTTTT. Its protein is CASSRQNRGSNEKLFF.